This TCR beta chain was obtained from a study of radiotherapy plus CTLA-4 blockade in lung cancer. Across the study: Among patients, about 17% showed objective responses, and around 30% had disease control.

Patients had chemo-refractory metastatic non-small-cell lung cancer and received focal radiation plus CTLA-4 blockade that used ipilimumab. About this clone: The antigen remains undetermined.

Study results and caveats: Per reports, early blood T cell clone dynamics, plus interferon-beta, forecast response most strongly. In blood, after radiotherapy plus ipilimumab, tumor-derived TCR clones expanded.

The data were produced by immunoSEQ multiplex PCR, yet TCRdb's version contains in-frame clones alone and is incomplete. Among about 36,000 clones listed, approximately 85% were seen once. This CDR3 region has 16 residues. The V gene lost 7 bases and the J gene lost 4 bases, with 20 bases spanning the gap. Germline values: CDR1 MDHEN, CDR2 SYDVKM. This chain connects TRBV28 to TRBJ2-1; D perhaps matches TRBD2 (7 bases). Specimen: peripheral blood, collected from a patient treated with radiotherapy plus ipilimumab. This sequence was found in a human donor with non-small cell lung cancer who had stable disease on radiotherapy plus ipilimumab. The CDR3 DNA reads TGTGCCAGCAATTCTAGAGGGGGGGACTCTTACAATGAGCAGTTCTTC. Encoded protein: CASNSRGGDSYNEQFF.